The 10 T cell receptor beta chains reported below all come from one sample, sequenced in a study of breast tumors, draining lymph nodes, adjacent tissues. Breast cancer patients provided tissue from their axillary draining lymph nodes. MiXCR, run by TCRdb on the multiplex PCR reads, gives a single entry per CDR3 protein. This table holds more than 250,000 distinct CDR3 sequences, 30% found once. The source material was axillary lymph node tissue. The receptors shown here come from a female donor with breast cancer. Some clones in this sample may be carry-over from other donors' samples.

The table lists this clonotype with many counts. The chain recombines TRBV20-1 with TRBJ1-3, with D uncertain. From germline, CDR1 is DFQATT and CDR2 SNEGSKA (reference sequence). The CDR3 runs 13 residues. V was trimmed by 1 base and J by 2 bases, leaving 6 bases between them. CDR3 sequence reads: CSARGAAGNTIYF. CDR3 nucleotide sequence: TGCAGTGCTAGAGGGGCAGCTGGAAACACCATATATTTT.

V is TRBV3-1 and J is TRBJ1-1; D is uncertain. CDR1 is LGHDT and CDR2 is YNNKEL in the germline V gene (reference sequence). The length of the CDR3 is 14 residues. Trimming stripped 4 bases from V and 8 bases from J, with 17 bases between. The CDR3 sequence is CASSPARHSIEAFF. The CDR3 coding sequence is TGTGCCAGCAGCCCGGCTCGGCACAGCATCGAAGCTTTCTTT.

With regard to this clonotype: This may be a read error: a much more frequent sequence differs by one nucleotide. The CDR3 is CASSLGSSTFAVHNEQFF. The CDR3 DNA sequence: TGTGCCAGCAGCTTGGGAAGCTCCACGTTCGCGGTGCACAATGAGCAGTTCTTC. V gene TRBV5-4 combines with J gene TRBJ2-1, with D unresolved. Germline CDR1 and CDR2: SGHNT and YYREEE (reference sequence). This CDR3 region has 18 residues. The V and J ends lost 0 bases and 5 bases respectively, with 21 bases between them.

This clonotype has a count of ten or more. V gene TRBV11-3 combines with J gene TRBJ2-7, with D possibly being TRBD2 (5 bases). The CDR3 totals 15 residues. The germline V gene has CDR1 SGHNT and CDR2 YENEEA. The V gene lost 0 bases and the J gene lost 4 bases, with 13 bases spanning the gap. The CDR3 DNA is TGTGCCAGCAGCTTAGACCCTGCGCCGGGATACGAGCAGTACTTC. Protein sequence: CASSLDPAPGYEQYF.

As to this clonotype: Just one base apart from a much larger clone, this may be a read error. The rearrangement joins TRBV3-1 to TRBJ2-5; maybe TRBD2 (5 bases). The CDR3 sequence is 16 residues long. Germline V gene sequence: CDR1 LGHDT, CDR2 YNNKEL (reference sequence). CDR3 nucleotide sequence: TGTGCCAGCGGCCAAGTCAGTGGGGAGTTGGGGGAGACCCAGTACTTC. Residues: CASGQVSGELGETQYF.

Many counts were recorded for this clonotype. The rearrangement uses TRBV11-3 and TRBJ2-1; no clear D. The germline gives CDR1 SGHNT, CDR2 YENEEA. This CDR3 comprises 13 residues. V lost 2 bases and J 2 bases, leaving 4 bases between the germline ends. This CDR3 reads CASSLTTYNEQFF. In nucleotides, the CDR3 is TGTGCCAGCAGCTTAACCACCTACAATGAGCAGTTCTTC.

The CDR3 loop reads CASSYMLEAGELFF. CDR3 DNA: TGTGCCAGCAGTTACATGCTAGAGGCCGGGGAGCTGTTTTTT. The chain recombines TRBV6-2 or TRBV6-3 with TRBJ2-2; D not resolved. The germline V gene has CDR1 MNHEY and CDR2 SVGEGT. V lost 2 bases and J 6 bases, leaving 10 bases between the germline ends. This CDR3 comprises 14 residues.

A remark on this clonotype: At one of its ends the junction is not consistent with the germline gene, which may arise from a read error. The chain links TRBV2 to TRBJ2-5; D is ambiguous. The CDR3 covers 13 residues. Germline V gene data show CDR1 as SNHLY and CDR2 as FYNNEI. The CDR3, as DNA: TGTGTCAGCAGTGCGTGGCCCAAAGAGACCCAGTACTTC. It specifies CVSSAWPKETQYF.

This clonotype was detected ten times or more. The chain employs TRBV6-5 and TRBJ1-2; 8 nucleotides match TRBD1. The germline V gene encodes CDR1 MNHEY and CDR2 SVGAGI. The length of the CDR3 is 14 residues. V trimming: 2 bases; J trimming: 8 bases; junction bases outside the gene matches: 7. CDR3: CASSYGTGGEGYTF. For the CDR3, the DNA is TGTGCCAGCAGTTACGGGACAGGAGGAGAGGGCTACACCTTC.

In its sample, this clonotype was seen many times. DNA for the CDR3: TGTGCCAGTAGTATAGATCCCAGTTTCAACTATGGCTACACCTTC. This codes for CASSIDPSFNYGYTF. This sequence joins TRBV19 and TRBJ1-2; D call uncertain. Germline values: CDR1 LNHDA, CDR2 SQIVND (reference sequence). Trimming stripped 0 bases from V and 2 bases from J, with 10 bases between. There are 15 residues in the CDR3.